This TCR beta chain was identified during a study of T cell changes during pregnancy in multiple sclerosis (dated by TCRdb to between 2017 and 2020). Concerning the study at large: Changes in the T cell repertoire over the course of pregnancy were examined in this study in women with multiple sclerosis.

The sample holds one count of this clone. Its antigen remains unidentified. Base quality data are lacking; no much larger clone is found one base away. The library was generated by the immunoSEQ multiplex PCR assay. The table was pulled from immuneACCESS by TCRdb, which kept in-frame rearrangements only. Such tables lose some clones; where checked, under half of the loss comes from unresolved V genes, and the rest has no known cause. In all, the sample holds about 110,000 clones, and around 90% of those were seen once. The ten largest clonotypes hold approximately 1.5% of the sample. The CDR3 numbers 14 residues from cysteine through phenylalanine. Only the CDR3 DNA stays, 42 bases, in frame from base 1. Germline trimming amounts to 4 bases on V and 5 bases on J, with 7 as the count of junction bases outside the gene matches. CDR1 and CDR2 are drawn from the germline V gene: SGHRS, YFSETQ.

The receptor chain draws on TRBV5-1 and TRBJ2-5; TRBD2 agrees with 8 junctional bases. This clonotype originated in a female donor with multiple sclerosis, enrolled in a pregnancy study. Material: peripheral blood, obtained in the third trimester of pregnancy. The CDR3 region: CASSPGLVRETQYF. The bases read TGCGCCAGCAGCCCGGGACTAGTACGGGAGACCCAGTACTTC.